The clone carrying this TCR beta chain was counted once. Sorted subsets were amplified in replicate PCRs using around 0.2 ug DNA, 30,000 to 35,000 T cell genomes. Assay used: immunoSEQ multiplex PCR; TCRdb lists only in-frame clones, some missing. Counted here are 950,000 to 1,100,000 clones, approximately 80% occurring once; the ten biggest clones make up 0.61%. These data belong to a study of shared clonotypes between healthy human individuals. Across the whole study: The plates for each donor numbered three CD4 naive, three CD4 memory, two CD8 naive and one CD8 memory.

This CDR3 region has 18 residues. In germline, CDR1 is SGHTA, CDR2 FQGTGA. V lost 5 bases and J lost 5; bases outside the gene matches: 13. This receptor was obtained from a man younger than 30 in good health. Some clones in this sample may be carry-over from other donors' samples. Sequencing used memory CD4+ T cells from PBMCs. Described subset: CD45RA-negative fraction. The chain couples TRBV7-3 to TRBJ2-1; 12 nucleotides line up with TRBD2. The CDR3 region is CASSPMAGLAGMDNEQFF. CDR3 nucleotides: TGTGCCAGCAGCCCCATGGCCGGACTAGCGGGAATGGACAATGAGCAGTTCTTC.